Sequencing of this T cell receptor (beta chain) was carried out in a study of cytomegalovirus exposure and HLA in healthy donors. The study's findings and limits: Some public TCRs appeared in many individuals, while most sequences were rare. Most of the TCR beta V segments (in an earlier analysis) were productive either about 87% or about 30% of the time.

PCR was performed using 60 Vbeta and 13 Jbeta primers. As handled by the study authors: An analysis that came later counted some 81 million unique TCR beta chains, 9 million to 12 million shared. This table comes from immunoSEQ multiplex PCR, and its TCRdb copy is limited to in-frame clones, with some not included. V and J calls and clone size follow that table, whereas D and trimming were derived from the DNA. The data contain roughly 100,000 clones, over 75% of them singletons. On this clone: Its antigen remains unidentified.

V gave up 3 bases and J gave up 6 bases, with 10 bases separating them. Germline-derived CDR1 and CDR2 are LNHDA and SQIVND (reference sequence). The CDR3 spans 13 residues. The clonotype comes from a man aged 25-40 years in good health and CMV-seropositive. The sample comprised PBMCs. J is TRBJ2-3 and V is TRBV19; a possible D gene is TRBD2 (5 bases). CDR3 amino acids: CASSIREMDTQYF. DNA for the CDR3: TGTGCCAGTAGTATTCGGGAAATGGATACGCAGTATTTT.